This TCR beta chain stems from a study of response to subunit inactivated influenza vaccine. General study points: Authors proposed each seasonal influenza vaccination draws in few new T cells.

TCRdb independently ran MiXCR on the RT-PCR reads; one entry per CDR3 protein. This repertoire shows 530,000 or so distinct CDR3 sequences, approximately 14% found once; its top ten account for over 8.5%. Note on this clonotype: Antigen: not known.

Germline trimming cut 0 bases from V and 7 bases from J; bases unmatched to any gene: 6. Germline assignment: CDR1 LGHDT and CDR2 YNNKEL (reference sequence). This CDR3 comprises 15 residues. V is TRBV3-1 and J is TRBJ2-1, with 7 nucleotides matching TRBD2. This TCR was recovered from a man aged 50-59 years who received an inactivated influenza vaccine. Here the sequenced sample was PBMCs from blood, taken 11 to 12 days after vaccination. Here the CDR3 DNA reads TGTGCCAGCAGCCAAGACCCCCTAGCGGCAAATGAGCAGTTCTTC. It codes for CASSQDPLAANEQFF.